Listed below are T cell receptor beta chains from one sample, sequenced in a study of T cell repertoires in cytomegalovirus infection. TCRdb re-called the reads through MiXCR, storing one row per CDR3 protein. The repertoire holds approximately 300,000 distinct CDR3 sequences, with just under 30% as singletons. No antigen has been assigned to these receptors. Material: cultured PBMCs, obtained from culture after CMV antigen stimulation. The receptors here all came from a human donor in good health (CMV status not recorded). Some clones in this sample may be carry-over from other donors' samples. Each CDR3 is given with its conserved first and last residue. D genes are given only for firm matches. Size values are once, few and many counts, or a class for expanded clones, and some rows have none.

v_call	clone_size	j_call	d_call	cdr3_aa	cdr3_nt
TRBV6-8	NA	TRBJ1-1	TRBD1	CASSLTGFRMNTEAFF	TGTGCCAGCAGTTTGACAGGGTTTCGGATGAACACTGAAGCTTTCTTT
TRBV5-4	NA	TRBJ2-5	TRBD2	CASSLAGGNQETQYF	TGTGCCAGCAGCTTGGCGGGGGGAAACCAAGAGACCCAGTACTTC
TRBV5-1	once	TRBJ1-1	NA	CASSSGSSGSGRAFF	TGCGCCAGCAGCTCTGGCAGTTCAGGATCAGGGCGAGCTTTCTTT
TRBV12-3/TRBV12-4	NA	TRBJ1-3	NA	CASSSSGGGNTIYF	TGTGCCAGCAGTTCCTCCGGGGGGGGAAACACCATATATTTT
TRBV28	NA	TRBJ1-1	TRBD1	CASSITGGTEAFF	TGTGCCAGCAGCATCACAGGGGGCACTGAAGCTTTCTTT
TRBV7-9	NA	TRBJ1-4	TRBD1	CASSYTGGREKLFF	TGTGCCAGCAGCTATACAGGGGGCCGGGAAAAACTGTTTTTT
TRBV5-1	many	TRBJ1-5	NA	CASSPDSPNQPQHF	TGCGCCAGCAGCCCGGACAGTCCAAATCAGCCCCAGCATTTT
TRBV7-3	few	TRBJ2-1	NA	CASSPLGSNEQFF	TGTGCCAGCAGCCCCCTCGGGAGCAATGAGCAGTTCTTC
TRBV2	NA	TRBJ2-5	TRBD2	CASSSGLAGTETQYF	TGTGCCAGCAGTTCTGGACTAGCGGGAACGGAGACCCAGTACTTC
TRBV7-6	NA	TRBJ2-5	NA	CASGDRRVQETQYF	TGTGCCAGCGGCGATCGAAGGGTACAAGAGACCCAGTACTTC
TRBV10-3	NA	TRBJ1-1	TRBD1	CAIGQVVNTEAFF	TGTGCCATCGGACAGGTAGTGAACACTGAAGCTTTCTTT
TRBV7-8	NA	TRBJ2-3	NA	CASAESTDTQYF	TGTGCCAGCGCCGAGTCGACAGATACGCAGTATTTT
TRBV3-1	NA	TRBJ2-5	NA	CASSRDFQETQYF	TGTGCCAGCAGTCGGGACTTCCAAGAGACCCAGTACTTC
TRBV10-3	NA	TRBJ2-1	TRBD1	CAIRPGQGAHEQFF	TGTGCCATCAGGCCCGGACAGGGGGCCCATGAGCAGTTCTTC